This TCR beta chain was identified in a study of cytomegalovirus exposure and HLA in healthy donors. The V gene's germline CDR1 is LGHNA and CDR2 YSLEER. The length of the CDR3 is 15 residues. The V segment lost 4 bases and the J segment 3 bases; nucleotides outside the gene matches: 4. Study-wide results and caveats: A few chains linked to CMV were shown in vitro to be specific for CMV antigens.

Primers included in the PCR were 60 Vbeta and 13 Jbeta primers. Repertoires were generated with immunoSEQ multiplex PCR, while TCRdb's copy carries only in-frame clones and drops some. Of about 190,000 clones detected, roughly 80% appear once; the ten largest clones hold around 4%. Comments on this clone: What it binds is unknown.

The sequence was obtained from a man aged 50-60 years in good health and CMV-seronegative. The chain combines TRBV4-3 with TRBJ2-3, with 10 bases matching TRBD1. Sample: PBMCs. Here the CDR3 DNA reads TGCGCCAGCAGCCCCCGGGACAGGGGTACAGATACGCAGTATTTT. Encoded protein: CASSPRDRGTDTQYF.